This T cell receptor beta chain originates from a study of immune evolution from preneoplasia to lung adenocarcinoma. Study outcomes and limitations: KRAS-mutant nodules had the highest T cell clonality. Later-stage lesions appeared to have more T cells, more diversity, less clonality.

Patient tissue came from resections in Japan or China, 2014–2017. Macro-dissection enriched premalignant or tumor cells before nucleic acid extraction. The CDR3 is 16 residues long. The V and J ends lost 4 bases and 0 bases respectively, with 10 bases between them. Germline loops: CDR1 MDHEN, CDR2 SYDVKM. The method was immunoSEQ multiplex PCR; TCRdb's version includes in-frame clones alone and lacks a portion of them. The sample has about 40,000 clones, 74% seen once; the top ten hold about 6.5%. About this clone: Its antigen is unidentified.

The chain joins TRBV28 to TRBJ2-6, with D perhaps assigned TRBD1 or TRBD2 (5 bases each). Sample: FFPE invasive lung adenocarcinoma tissue. The clonotype was recovered from a person aged 55 to 75 with lung adenocarcinoma. The CDR3 bases are TGTGCCAGCAGTTCCCCCGGGACCTCTGGGGCCAACGTCCTGACTTTC. Protein: CASSSPGTSGANVLTF.